The rows below give T cell receptor beta chains drawn from one sample of a study of blood T cell repertoires in COVID-19. TCRdb's copy holds only in-frame clones and misses some; the assay was immunoSEQ multiplex PCR. The data contain 110,000 to 150,000 clones, 88% of them singletons. Sequencing was done on a sample of peripheral blood. The receptors were gathered from a man between 65 and 79 years old with acute or convalescent COVID-19. The conserved cysteine and the conserved F or W are not part of the CDR3 here. The order of the fields is V gene, clone size, J gene, CDR3 protein. Clone size is shown for a subset of rows, as once, few, many or a class of expanded clone.

>TRBV5-1|.|TRBJ2-3
ASSLATGGKSTDTQY
>TRBV14|.|TRBJ1-6
AIGQKLTRSPLH
>TRBV15|.|TRBJ2-1
ATSRGTGKNEQF
>TRBV12-3/TRBV12-4|.|TRBJ2-3
ASSYSHTDTQY
>TRBV11-3|.|TRBJ2-1
ASSVTSGHPYNEQF
>TRBV23-1|.|TRBJ1-1
ASSLMNTEAF
>TRBV24-1|.|TRBJ2-5
ATSEYGTSASGETQY
>TRBV2|.|TRBJ1-6
ASSGSTGGGSPLH
>TRBV9|few|TRBJ2-5
ASSVDWDRGQTQY
>TRBV19|.|TRBJ1-2
ASSAGQGPNYGYT